These 11 T cell receptor beta chains came from one sample sequenced in a study of cytomegalovirus exposure and HLA in healthy donors (dated by TCRdb to 2015 to 2018). Libraries were constructed by the immunoSEQ multiplex PCR assay. A mixture of 60 forward primers for TCR Vbeta segments and 13 reverse primers for TCR Jbeta segments was used in the multiplex PCR. TCRdb's version of the immuneACCESS table is confined to in-frame rearrangements and falls short of the full clone set. An unresolved V gene accounts for under half of the shortfall where checked; the remainder is of unknown origin. The sample data list approximately 160,000 clones, and 83% of these were observed just once. The ten largest clones represent about 4% of the sample. Specimen: PBMCs. The receptor source for this set is a middle-aged man in good health and CMV-seropositive.

The chain recombines TRBV2 with TRBJ2-5, with 12 bases matching TRBD2. The J call is doubtful: the DNA matches TRBJ2-7 better. This CDR3 region has 15 residues. Germline V lookup: CDR1 SNHLY, CDR2 FYNNEI. This CDR3 is CASSPSGTSGYEQYF. The CDR3 nucleotides are TGTGCCAGCAGCCCTTCCGGGACTAGCGGGTACGAGCAGTACTTC.

This chain joins TRBV6-1 and TRBJ2-3; TRBD1 matches at 9 bases. Germline V gene data show CDR1 as MNHNS and CDR2 as SASEGT. V trimming: 4 bases; J trimming: 8 bases; junction bases outside the gene matches: 13. This CDR3 region has 16 residues. CDR3 sequence: CASSAFGTGISLTQYF. The DNA of the CDR3 is TGTGCCAGCAGTGCGTTTGGGACAGGGATTTCTCTTACGCAGTATTTT.

J is TRBJ2-6 and V is TRBV11-2; D unclear. CDR3 size: 14 residues. The V end lost 8 bases, the J end lost 4 bases, and 12 bases lay between the germline ends. From germline, CDR1 is SGHAT and CDR2 FQNNGV. The CDR3 protein is CASQNSAGANVLTF. The DNA of the CDR3 is TGTGCCAGCCAAAACAGTGCCGGGGCCAACGTCCTGACTTTC.

The chain recombines TRBV7-2 with TRBJ2-7; possibly TRBD1 for D (5 bases). V lost 4 bases and J 3 bases, leaving 13 bases between the germline ends. Germline CDR1 reads SGHTA; CDR2 reads FQGNSA. This CDR3 contains 14 residues. The CDR3 reads CASSSLGQGYEQYF. DNA for the CDR3: TGTGCCAGCAGCTCCCTCGGGCAGGGCTACGAGCAGTACTTC.

The V gene is TRBV28, the J gene TRBJ2-2; 11 bases are a match to TRBD2. The length of the CDR3 is 16 residues. The V gene's germline CDR1 is MDHEN and CDR2 SYDVKM. Losses at the gene ends were 11 bases for V and 1 base for J; bases not matched to a gene: 9. DNA of the CDR3: TGTGCCTCCAAACTAGCGGGAGTTGGGAACACCGGGGAGCTGTTTTTT. Amino acid sequence: CASKLAGVGNTGELFF.

The V gene is TRBV7-2, the J gene TRBJ1-2, with D uncertain. CDR1 and CDR2 from the germline V gene are SGHTA and FQGNSA. The CDR3 totals 14 residues. Trimming took 5 bases from V and 4 from J, leaving 14 bases between them. The CDR3 coding sequence is TGTGCCAGCAGCCCCCAGACTGTTGGCTATGGCTACACCTTC. This translates into CASSPQTVGYGYTF.

The genes are TRBV7-9 and TRBJ1-1; perhaps TRBD1 as D (5 bases). The germline V and J ends were trimmed by 2 bases and 0 bases, with 10 bases remaining between them. The CDR3 has 15 amino acids. Germline V gene data show CDR1 as SEHNR and CDR2 as FQNEAQ (reference sequence). The CDR3 DNA follows: TGTGCCAGCAGCTTATCTACAGGCCTGAACACTGAAGCTTTCTTT. As protein: CASSLSTGLNTEAFF.

The chain has TRBV30 and TRBJ1-1; TRBD1 matches 7 bases. This CDR3 comprises 11 residues. Per germline, CDR1 GTSNPN and CDR2 SVGIG (reference sequence). V lost 5 bases, J lost 10 bases, and 7 bases stayed unmatched. The CDR3 DNA follows: TGTGCCTGGGCCGACAGGGTAGGAGCTTTCTTT. As protein: CAWADRVGAFF.

The CDR3 coding sequence is TGTGCCAGTAGTATAGCCCTTGACAGGACTGGGCCCCAGCATTTT. Protein: CASSIALDRTGPQHF. The J gene is TRBJ1-5, the V gene TRBV19, with D possibly being TRBD1 (6 bases). Per the germline V gene, CDR1 is LNHDA and CDR2 is SQIVND (reference sequence). The CDR3 contains 15 residues. V dropped 1 base and J dropped 9 bases, with 16 bases sitting between them.

The CDR3 region is CASSPGQVNYGYTF. In nucleotides, the CDR3 is TGTGCCAGCAGCCCTGGACAGGTCAACTATGGCTACACCTTC. The chain combines TRBV5-6 with TRBJ1-2; 7 positions match TRBD1. The V and J ends lost 4 bases and 2 bases, in that order; junction bases with no gene match: 5. This CDR3 has 14 amino acids. Germline V CDR1 and CDR2: SGHDT, YYEEEE.

This chain joins TRBV2 and TRBJ2-1; D possibly corresponds to TRBD1 (6 bases). Deletions cut 9 bases from V and 5 bases from J, with 14 bases between. CDR1 and CDR2 from the germline V gene are SNHLY and FYNNEI. CDR3 length equals 13 residues. This CDR3 reads CAREDRANNEQFF. CDR3 sequence (DNA): TGTGCCAGGGAGGACAGAGCGAACAATGAGCAGTTCTTC.